These T cell receptor beta chains were read from a single sample in a study of shared clonotypes between healthy human individuals. Here immunoSEQ multiplex PCR was the method, and the copy in TCRdb shows in-frame clones only, minus some. The sample has about 2.4 million clones, more than 85% seen once. Sequenced material: naive CD4+ T cells from PBMCs. All receptors come from a man between 18 and 35 years old in good health. Some clones in this sample may be carry-over from other donors' samples. Each CDR3 is given with its conserved first and last residue.

CDR3,length,V,J
CASSPQIGEDNEQFF,15,TRBV18,TRBJ2-1
CASSPWGGANTGELFF,16,TRBV5-1,TRBJ2-2
CASSLRGLAGEETQYF,16,TRBV27,TRBJ2-5
CASSTSGVSYEQYF,14,TRBV28,TRBJ2-7
CASRLQETQYF,11,TRBV7-9,TRBJ2-5
CSAGEVNTGELFF,13,TRBV29-1,TRBJ2-2
CAIKRGASNEQFF,13,TRBV10-3,TRBJ2-1
CASSLAGTAYGYTF,14,TRBV7-9,TRBJ1-2
CASSLGDRDGLEPQHF,16,TRBV7-9,TRBJ1-5
CASSLSAGSYSYEQYF,16,TRBV7-2,TRBJ2-7
CASRSKGGTYEQYF,14,TRBV25-1,TRBJ2-7
CASSLGTGGNTEAFF,15,TRBV18,TRBJ1-1
CASRFRASGNTIYF,14,TRBV5-6,TRBJ1-3
CASSIITTTIHNEQFF,16,TRBV19,TRBJ2-1
CASSFGGSNQPQHF,14,TRBV28,TRBJ1-5
CASSDHRGGQPQHF,14,TRBV6-1,TRBJ1-5
CASSPPTQRGYGYTF,15,TRBV4-1,TRBJ1-2
CASSYLSLPYEQYF,14,TRBV28,TRBJ2-7
CASSGNGGRETQYF,14,TRBV2,TRBJ2-5
CASSSRGVNEQFF,13,TRBV7-9,TRBJ2-1
CASSGRGMDEKLFF,14,TRBV6-1,TRBJ1-4
CASSPGRARETQYF,14,TRBV18,TRBJ2-5
CASSPQQGVISEQFF,15,TRBV9,TRBJ2-1
CASSLRSTDTQYF,13,TRBV5-4,TRBJ2-3
CASTGSPGNTIYF,13,TRBV19,TRBJ1-3
CASSAWRGAGNTIYF,15,TRBV7-2,TRBJ1-3
CASSESASENEQFF,14,TRBV10-2,TRBJ2-1
CASSLSGSYNEQFF,14,TRBV9,TRBJ2-1
CASSPGGATSGSTQYF,16,TRBV4-1,TRBJ2-3
CASSPPRGAYEQYF,14,TRBV18,TRBJ2-7
CASSVSQPGVDEQFF,15,TRBV2,TRBJ2-1
CASSGGVPYEQYF,13,TRBV2,TRBJ2-7
CASSSPGTGLPNEQFF,16,TRBV28,TRBJ2-1
CASSSYSRFEQYF,13,TRBV7-6,TRBJ2-7
CASGLQGGANSPLHF,15,TRBV7-9,TRBJ1-6
CASSLPGGNEQFF,13,TRBV7-3,TRBJ2-1
CASSLGPAIEQYF,13,TRBV5-6,TRBJ2-7
CASSVTGQGEQYF,13,TRBV9,TRBJ2-7
CASSLSSGTSSTYEQYF,17,TRBV23-1,TRBJ2-7
CAWSVLRNQPQHF,13,TRBV30,TRBJ1-5
CASSLSGDRGKYF,13,TRBV28,TRBJ2-7
CASSLFLAGGGGEQFF,16,TRBV7-2,TRBJ2-1
CASSSRTGRTSGLNEQFF,18,TRBV11-3,TRBJ2-1
CASSVRPPEYEQYF,14,TRBV9,TRBJ2-7
CAISEFADNQPQHF,14,TRBV10-3,TRBJ1-5
CANSGRMGTEAFF,13,TRBV28,TRBJ1-1
CSVEARFSAEAFF,13,TRBV29-1,TRBJ1-1
CASSPQSSGSSYNEQFF,17,TRBV4-1,TRBJ2-1
CASSLRAGTEAFF,13,TRBV14,TRBJ1-1
CASSISTGRNSGNTIYF,17,TRBV11-2,TRBJ1-3
CASSGEPETQYF,12,TRBV6-1,TRBJ2-5
CANTIRLRASSYNEQFF,17,TRBV19,TRBJ2-1
CAWSVQQGMAGYTF,14,TRBV30,TRBJ1-2
CASSIPLGGIGELFF,15,TRBV19,TRBJ2-2
CASSQGTAGGTNEKLFF,17,TRBV4-3,TRBJ1-4
CASSFDRDEQYF,12,TRBV7-9,NA
CASSLVQGNSYEQYF,15,TRBV7-2,TRBJ2-7